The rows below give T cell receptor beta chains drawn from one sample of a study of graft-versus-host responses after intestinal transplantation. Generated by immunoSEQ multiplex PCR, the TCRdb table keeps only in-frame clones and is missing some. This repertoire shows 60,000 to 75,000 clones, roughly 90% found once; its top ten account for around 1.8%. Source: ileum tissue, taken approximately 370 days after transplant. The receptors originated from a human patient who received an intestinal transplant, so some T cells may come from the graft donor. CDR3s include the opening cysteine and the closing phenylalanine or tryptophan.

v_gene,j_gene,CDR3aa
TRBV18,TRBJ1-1,CASSPPGPGTEAFF
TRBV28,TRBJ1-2,CASSLIGGAGGYGYTF
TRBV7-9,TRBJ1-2,CASSLEGQGKGYTF
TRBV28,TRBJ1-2,CASSFQQGANYGYTF
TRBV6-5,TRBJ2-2,CASSYMGQGGTGELFF
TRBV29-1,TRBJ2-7,CSVERGGTYEQYF
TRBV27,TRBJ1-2,CASSLSGSLGLYGYTF
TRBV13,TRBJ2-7,CASSLDGGEQYF
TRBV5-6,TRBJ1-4,CASSFSVGEYEKLFF
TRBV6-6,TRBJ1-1,CASSYVMNTEAFF
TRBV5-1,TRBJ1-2,CASSPQGQDGYTF
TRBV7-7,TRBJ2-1,CASSLAGTDEQFF
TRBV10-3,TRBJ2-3,CATGTGTRDTQYF
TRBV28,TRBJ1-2,CASVPPGQGLASGYTF
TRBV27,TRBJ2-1,CASSLRLARDNEQFF
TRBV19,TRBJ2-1,CAAGLVEQFF
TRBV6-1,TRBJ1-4,CASSELGVGLLFF
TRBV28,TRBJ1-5,CATGTLPQPQHF
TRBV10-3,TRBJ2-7,CATADRETHEQYF